The clone carrying this T cell receptor beta chain was seen only a few times. Its antigen is still unknown. After 5'RACE with constant-segment primers, TCR alpha and TCR beta cDNA libraries carrying sample barcodes and UMIs were obtained. TCRdb re-called the 5' RACE reads with MiXCR, one entry per CDR3 protein. The sample has 390,000 or so distinct CDR3 sequences, approximately 15% seen once. These data come from a study of T-cell memory formation after mild COVID-19. Turning to the study itself: TCR clustering was largely donor specific.

The CDR3 is 12 amino acids. V was pared by 3 bases and J by 8 bases, with 7 bases between. Germline V CDR1 and CDR2: LNHNV, YYDKDF (reference sequence). General study findings and limits: From day 15 to 85, contracting clones were balanced between CD4 and CD8, whereas later expanders leaned toward CD4+. Pre-infection memory already had some responding clones, implying cross-reactive memory joined.

Sequencing input: PBMCs or a T cell subset sorted from them (not recorded which). The chain combines TRBV15 with TRBJ1-4, with D unclear. The TCR comes from a man aged 18 to 35 who had mild COVID-19 (a few samples of this study predate the infection). Cell type and time point are not known. CDR3 DNA: TGTGCCACCAGCAGGAGCCAGGAAAAACTGTTTTTT. Translating it yields CATSRSQEKLFF. The complete variable domain, with remaining parts taken from reference TRBV15 and TRBJ1-4, reads DAMVIQNPRYQVTQFGKPVTLSCSQTLNHNVMYWYQQKSSQAPKLLFHYYDKDFNNEADTPDNFQSRRPNTSFCFLDIRSPGLGDTAMYLCATSRSQEKLFFGSGTQLSVL.